The entry that follows covers one T cell receptor beta chain sequence. Its antigen is not yet known. There are no base qualities to consult, and no much larger clone falls within one base. Sequences MDHEN (CDR1) and SYDVKM (CDR2) are obtained from the germline V gene. The CDR3, from cysteine to phenylalanine, totals 12 residues. Of the read, only the CDR3 DNA is kept; its 36 bases are in frame from base 1. Between the V and J ends, shortened by 3 bases and 2 bases respectively, the junction contains 2 bases. This sample stems from a study of control samples from healthy donors and cancer patients (dated by TCRdb to 2018 to 2020). Receptor amplification or capture employed the immunoSEQ multiplex PCR assay. TCRdb took this table from immuneACCESS and kept in-frame rearrangements with V and J called. Such tables lack part of the clones; where checked against another copy, unresolved V genes explain under half of the gap, and the rest is unexplained. The sample table shows 90,000 to 150,000 clones, and just over 90% are seen once. The ten largest clonotypes hold 6% to 8.5% of the sample.

The receptor's source is a young woman in good health. This chain joins TRBV28 to TRBJ1-5, with the D segment identity uncertain. The sample taken for sequencing was blood. The CDR3 loop reads CASSFGNQPQHF. The sequenced DNA is TGTGCCAGCAGTTTTGGCAATCAGCCCCAGCATTTT. With the portions outside the CDR3 filled from the reference TRBV28 and TRBJ1-5 genes, the complete variable region becomes DVKVTQSSRYLVKRTGEKVFLECVQDMDHENMFWYRQDPGLGLRLIYFSYDVKMKEKGDIPEGYSVSREKKERFSLILESASTNQTSMYLCASSFGNQPQHFGDGTRLSIL.